This TCR beta chain originates from a study of identifying expanded T cells in peripheral blood. Trimming stripped 0 bases from V and 6 bases from J, with 8 bases between. This CDR3 is 14 amino acids long. Germline CDR1 WSHSY, CDR2 SAAADI. Turning to this clone: Its antigen is unknown.

Method: immunoSEQ multiplex PCR; TCRdb's copy keeps in-frame clones and lacks some. The sample holds more than 90,000 clones, 87% seen once. Study-level points and caveats: Variance in clone template counts between roughly two-week samples significantly increased with total template count across all healthy donors. Approximately 1.1 clones differed between technical replicates, versus approximately 16 and 20 over time.

Healthy donors had no documented immune events, such as infections, while sampled. The clonotype was recovered from a person aged 18 to 70 in good health. Sequences were obtained from blood. The V gene is TRBV10-2, the J gene TRBJ2-2; the D is unclear. CDR3 sequence (DNA): TGCGCCAGCAGTGAGTCTGAAGGGTCCGGGGAGCTGTTTTTT. This gives the protein CASSESEGSGELFF.